These 7 T cell receptor beta chains originate from one sample sequenced in a study of blood T cell repertoires in COVID-19. TCRdb's copy holds only in-frame clones and misses some; the assay was immunoSEQ multiplex PCR. The table has over 200,000 clones, about 91% seen once. The material sequenced was peripheral blood. All receptors derive from a man younger than 35 with active or convalescent COVID-19.

The chain joins TRBV6-5 to TRBJ2-1; D gene unclear. The CDR3 has 11 residues. Germline V CDR1 and CDR2: MNHEY, SVGAGI. Trimming removed 6 bases from V and 12 bases from J, with 12 bases in between. CDR3 nucleotide sequence: TGTGCCAGCAGGAACCCGACGGGGCAGTTCTTC. Its translation is CASRNPTGQFF.

CDR3 protein: CASSQATGGGYQETQYF. In DNA form, the CDR3 reads TGTGCCAGCAGCCAAGCGACCGGCGGGGGGTACCAAGAGACCCAGTACTTC. The rearrangement joins TRBV4-2 to TRBJ2-5; TRBD2 aligns across 8 bases. From germline, CDR1 is LGHNA and CDR2 YNFKEQ. J was trimmed by 0 bases and V by 1 base; bases with no gene match: 7. This CDR3 contains 17 residues.

This rearrangement joins TRBV5-5 to TRBJ1-2; TRBD1 matches at 8 bases. CDR1 SGHKS and CDR2 YYEKEE come from the germline V gene (reference sequence). This CDR3 is built from 15 residues. V was pared by 5 bases and J by 0 bases, with 6 bases of the junction left unmatched. The CDR3 here is CASRLGQASNYGYTF. The CDR3 DNA sequence: TGTGCCAGCAGGCTGGGACAGGCTTCTAACTATGGCTACACCTTC.

A single count supports this clone. The chain recombines TRBV27 with TRBJ1-6; 10 bases line up with TRBD1. This CDR3 region has 20 residues. From germline, CDR1 is MNHEY and CDR2 SMNVEV (reference sequence). J gave up 1 base and V 4 bases, and 13 bases lay outside the gene matches. DNA for the CDR3: TGTGCCAGCAGTTCGCTAGAGAGACAGGGGGCGCGGTCCTATAATTCACCCCTCCACTTT. Encoded protein: CASSSLERQGARSYNSPLHF.

J is TRBJ1-3 and V is TRBV7-9; TRBD1 aligns across 7 bases. The CDR3 contains 15 residues. The V segment lost 6 bases and the J segment 0 bases; nucleotides outside the gene matches: 5. Germline V CDR1 and CDR2: SEHNR, FQNEAQ (reference sequence). The CDR3 nucleotides are TGTGCCAGCAGTCCAGGGGGGAGCTCTGGAAACACCATATATTTT. Translation: CASSPGGSSGNTIYF.

This CDR3 is CASSFGHSNQPQHF. The CDR3 bases are TGTGCCAGCAGTTTTGGCCATAGCAATCAGCCCCAGCATTTT. The rearrangement links TRBV27 to TRBJ1-5; D gene uncertain. The CDR3 sequence is 14 residues long. Trimming stripped 3 bases from V and 0 bases from J, with 6 bases between. In germline, CDR1 is MNHEY, CDR2 SMNVEV (reference sequence).

The CDR3 sequence is CASSYGREIIQPQHF. The CDR3 DNA reads TGTGCCAGCAGTTATGGGAGGGAAATAATTCAGCCCCAGCATTTT. The chain links TRBV6-6 to TRBJ1-5; unclear D gene. Trimming pared 3 bases from V and 6 bases from J, leaving 15 bases between. Germline V gene data show CDR1 as MNHNY and CDR2 as SVGAGI (reference sequence). This CDR3 comprises 15 residues.